This entry lists 24 T cell receptor beta chains sequenced from one sample in a study of T cells in Graves' hyperthyroidism and ophthalmopathy (dated by TCRdb to the late 2010s). Libraries were constructed by multiplex PCR. Sequencer: Illumina HiSeq 2000. Amplification of TCR beta CDR3 regions was carried out from RNA transcripts. For the first round of RT-PCR on the TCR CDR3, the HTBI primer set was used together with the Qiagen OneStep RT-PCR kit. TCRdb reprocessing: public reads trimmed at Q25 with fastp, clones called with MiXCR, in-frame beta chains kept. Merged by CDR3 protein, the rows form single entries marked with the most common genes and DNA. This sample is represented by about 760,000 distinct CDR3 sequences; approximately 40% of them were singletons. The ten largest clones capture about a third of the sample. Material: blood. The receptors come from a middle-aged woman with Graves' hyperthyroidism.

This clonotype was counted many times. V and J are TRBV20-1 and TRBJ1-2; 8 bases agree with TRBD1. CDR3 length equals 13 residues. Germline V gives CDR1 DFQATT, CDR2 SNEGSKA (reference sequence). Germline trimming cut 4 bases from V and 5 bases from J; bases unmatched to any gene: 6. This CDR3 is CSAIDRGGYGYTF. The CDR3 DNA reads as TGCAGTGCTATAGACAGGGGAGGATATGGCTACACCTTC.

This clonotype was counted ten times or more. The rearrangement joins TRBV15 to TRBJ1-6; D uncertain. Trimming stripped 1 base from V and 6 bases from J, with 7 bases between. CDR1 LNHNV and CDR2 YYDKDF come from the germline V gene (reference sequence). CDR3 size: 14 residues. DNA of the CDR3: TGTGCCACCAGCAGAGGACTTATTAATTCACCCCTCCACTTT. It codes for CATSRGLINSPLHF.

The V gene is TRBV6-5, the J gene TRBJ1-2; no definite D call. Trimming removed 2 bases at V and 7 bases at J, with 14 bases between. The CDR3 is 14 amino acids. The germline V gene has CDR1 MNHEY and CDR2 SVGAGI. The CDR3 nucleotides are TGTGCCAGCAGTTACGACCGACCGGGAGGTGGCTACACCTTC. Protein product: CASSYDRPGGGYTF.

The CDR3: CASSLGTRNTIYF. The CDR3 DNA reads as TGTGCCAGCAGCCTCGGGACGAGAAACACCATATATTTT. This chain links TRBV11-1 with TRBJ1-3, with a tentative D call TRBD1 (5 bases). CDR1 and CDR2 from the germline V gene are SGHAT and FQDESV (reference sequence). V lost 5 bases and J 5 bases, leaving 10 bases between the germline ends. The CDR3 has 13 amino acids. The complete variable domain, with remaining parts taken from reference TRBV11-1 and TRBJ1-3, reads EAEVAQSPRYKITEKSQAVAFWCDPISGHATLYWYRQILGQGPELLVQFQDESVVDDSQLPKDRFSAERLKGVDSTLKIQPAELGDSAMYLCASSLGTRNTIYFGEGSWLTVV.

The chain combines TRBV6-6 with TRBJ1-2; 9 bases align to TRBD1. CDR1 and CDR2 (germline): MNHNY, SVGAGI (reference sequence). V trimming: 5 bases; J trimming: 5 bases; junction bases outside the gene matches: 9. This CDR3 has 15 residues. The CDR3 nucleotides read TGTGCCAGCAGTCGGGGGGACAGGGAGATTTATGGCTACACCTTC. This gives the protein CASSRGDREIYGYTF.

The gene calls are TRBV27 and TRBJ2-5; no clear D gene. The CDR3 is made up of 12 amino acids. The germline V gene has CDR1 MNHEY and CDR2 SMNVEV (reference sequence). Trimming removed 6 bases at V and 5 bases at J, with 10 bases between. CDR3 in amino acids: CASSNYRETQYF. The CDR3 DNA follows: TGTGCCAGCAGCAATTATAGGGAGACCCAGTACTTC.

This clonotype was observed once. The rearrangement uses TRBV15 and TRBJ2-4; a possible D gene is TRBD1 (6 bases). CDR1 and CDR2 (germline): LNHNV, YYDKDF (reference sequence). This CDR3 comprises 15 residues. V was clipped by 5 bases and J by 2 bases, with 13 bases between them. CDR3 nucleotide sequence: TGTGCCACCAGCGAGGGACAACCCTCCAAAAACATTCAGTACTTC. Encoded protein: CATSEGQPSKNIQYF.

With regard to this clonotype: A much larger clone lies a single base off, so this may be a read error. V gene TRBV6-2 or TRBV6-3 combines with J gene TRBJ2-2; D may match TRBD1 or TRBD2 (6 bases each). V shed 7 bases and J shed 2 bases, with 17 bases lying between them. The CDR3 loop spans 16 amino acids. Germline V lookup: CDR1 MNHEY, CDR2 SVGEGT. CDR3 region: CASNTLRDTNTGELFF. CDR3 coding DNA: TGTGCCAGCAATACTTTGCGGGACACAAACACCGGGGAGCTGTTTTTT.

This clonotype has just a few counts. The chain's CDR3 is CSARSPEDGYTF. CDR3 bases: TGCAGTGCTAGATCCCCAGAAGATGGCTACACCTTC. J is TRBJ1-2 and V is TRBV20-1; no clear D gene. Germline V gene data show CDR1 as DFQATT and CDR2 as SNEGSKA (reference sequence). Trimming left V 2 bases short and J 6 bases short, with 10 bases between. This CDR3 is 12 amino acids long.

This clonotype has a handful of counts. This chain connects TRBV2 to TRBJ2-2, with no clear D. Germline CDR1 is SNHLY and CDR2 is FYNNEI. V was trimmed by 7 bases and J by 11 bases, leaving 17 bases between them. This CDR3 contains 13 residues. The CDR3 DNA is TGTGCCAGCATCGATATAGGTCAGCCTGAGCTGTTTTTT. Its protein is CASIDIGQPELFF.

Ten or more counts support this clonotype. The V gene is TRBV10-3, the J gene TRBJ2-5; 7 nucleotides line up with TRBD1. The CDR3 consists of 14 residues. Germline V lookup: CDR1 ENHRY, CDR2 SYGVKD. Trimming at V came to 6 bases and at J to 0 bases, leaving 4 bases not matched to a gene. CDR3 coding DNA: TGTGCCATCAGGCCCGGGACAGACCAAGAGACCCAGTACTTC. Amino acids: CAIRPGTDQETQYF.

This clonotype was detected ten times or more. V and J are TRBV11-2 and TRBJ2-6; no definite D call. V lost 1 base to trimming and J lost 0 bases, with 7 bases between them. The germline CDR1 and CDR2 sequences are SGHAT and FQNNGV. The CDR3 covers 16 residues. The DNA of the CDR3 is TGTGCCAGCAGCTTAGTAGACGGCTCTGGGGCCAACGTCCTGACTTTC. It encodes CASSLVDGSGANVLTF.

This clonotype was seen a handful of times. This chain uses TRBV4-2 with TRBJ2-3; D not certain. The germline CDR1 and CDR2 sequences are LGHNA and YNFKEQ. V lost 1 base and J lost 0, with 11 bases in between. The CDR3 totals 16 residues. CDR3 DNA sequence: TGTGCCAGCAGCCAAGCAGGCGCTCTTAGCACAGATACGCAGTATTTT. Its protein is CASSQAGALSTDTQYF.

The table lists this clonotype with a few counts. This sequence joins TRBV7-2 and TRBJ1-3, with D possibly matching TRBD1 (5 bases). This CDR3 has 16 amino acids. Between the trimmed V and J ends, which lost 6 bases and 2 bases, there was a span of 17 bases. Germline V gene lookup returns CDR1 SGHTA and CDR2 FQGNSA. CDR3 coding DNA: TGTGCCAGCAGTAGGACCCCGGGGCATCCTGGAAACACCATATATTTT. Amino acid sequence: CASSRTPGHPGNTIYF. The whole variable domain, remainder taken from reference TRBV7-2 and TRBJ1-3, is GAGVSQSPSNKVTEKGKDVELRCDPISGHTALYWYRQSLGQGLEFLIYFQGNSAPDKSGLPSDRFSAERTGGSVSTLTIQRTQQEDSAVYLCASSRTPGHPGNTIYFGEGSWLTVV.

This rearrangement joins TRBV6-1 to TRBJ2-2; maybe TRBD1 (8 bases). The CDR3 is 15 residues long. Trimming removed 6 bases from V and 5 bases from J, with 16 bases in between. Germline CDR1 reads MNHNS; CDR2 reads SASEGT. CDR3 in amino acids: CASRETGEGTGELFF. CDR3 coding DNA: TGTGCCAGCAGGGAGACAGGGGAGGGAACCGGGGAGCTGTTTTTT.

This clonotype has more than one count but fewer than ten. The gene calls are TRBV7-9 and TRBJ1-2; 9 nucleotides line up with TRBD1. The V gene's germline CDR1 is SEHNR and CDR2 FQNEAQ (reference sequence). The trim removed 5 bases at V and 13 bases at J, leaving 11 bases unmatched. The CDR3 covers 13 residues. CDR3 amino acids: CASSHGTGSACTF. CDR3 DNA: TGTGCCAGCAGCCACGGGACAGGGTCAGCGTGCACCTTC. The full variable domain, its missing parts supplied by reference TRBV7-9 and TRBJ1-2, is DTGVSQNPRHKITKRGQNVTFRCDPISEHNRLYWYRQTLGQGPEFLTYFQNEAQLEKSRLLSDRFSAERPKGSFSTLEIQRTEQGDSAMYLCASSHGTGSACTFGSGTRLTVV.

The chain carries TRBV5-1 and TRBJ1-1; D possibly corresponds to TRBD1 (6 bases). Germline lookup yields CDR1 SGHRS and CDR2 YFSETQ. This CDR3 region has 15 residues. V was trimmed by 5 bases and J by 7 bases, leaving 21 bases between them. The CDR3 reads CASSPVVGGAIEAFF. The CDR3 DNA is TGCGCCAGCAGTCCGGTTGTCGGGGGGGCCATTGAAGCTTTCTTT.

V gene TRBV10-3 combines with J gene TRBJ1-5, with TRBD1 as a possible D gene (6 bases). CDR1 is ENHRY and CDR2 is SYGVKD in the germline V gene. V shed 5 bases and J shed 3 bases, with 11 bases lying between them. The CDR3 runs 14 residues. CDR3 DNA: TGTGCCATCAGTCGCCGGGGGCCCAATCAGCCCCAGCATTTT. It specifies CAISRRGPNQPQHF.

Only a few counts were recorded for this clonotype. The chain combines TRBV2 with TRBJ2-5; 12 bases agree with TRBD1. Germline V lookup: CDR1 SNHLY, CDR2 FYNNEI. The CDR3 runs 15 residues. The ends lost 5 bases at V and 5 bases at J; junction bases unmatched: 6. The CDR3 reads CASSTGTGGLETQYF. The DNA of the CDR3 is TGTGCCAGCAGTACTGGGACAGGGGGCTTGGAGACCCAGTACTTC.

This clonotype came up once. It may be a read error: a sequence one base away is much more abundant. This CDR3 is missing its conserved last phenylalanine or tryptophan, likely due to a read error. The J gene is TRBJ1-2, the V gene TRBV7-9; perhaps TRBD1 as D (5 bases). The CDR3 has 16 amino acids. Per germline, CDR1 SEHNR and CDR2 FQNEAQ (reference sequence). Trimming took 9 bases from V and 3 from J, leaving 23 bases between them. CDR3 in amino acids: CASSILRDGGYYGYTS. The DNA of the CDR3 is TGTGCCAGTAGTATACTCCGGGACGGAGGTTACTATGGCTACACCTCC.

The sample holds many counts of this clonotype. The rearrangement links TRBV5-1 to TRBJ1-1, with 7 nucleotides matching TRBD1. V gave up 4 bases and J gave up 1 base; unmatched junction bases: 4. This CDR3 has 14 residues. The germline V gene has CDR1 SGHRS and CDR2 YFSETQ. The CDR3 DNA reads TGCGCCAGCAGCCCCGGACAGGAGAACACTGAAGCTTTCTTT. Encoded protein: CASSPGQENTEAFF.

On this clonotype itself: A much larger clone is a single base away; this may be a read error. The rearrangement links TRBV9 to TRBJ2-5; TRBD1 is a possible D gene (5 bases). The V end was cut by 7 bases, the J end by 0 bases, with 16 bases between. Germline CDR1 is SGDLS and CDR2 is YYNGEE. This CDR3 has 15 residues. The CDR3 sequence is CASGPQDKYQETQYF. The CDR3 nucleotides read TGTGCCAGCGGCCCACAGGACAAGTACCAAGAGACCCAGTACTTC.

The rearrangement links TRBV10-2 to TRBJ1-2; D call uncertain. The CDR3 is 12 residues long. V was pared by 6 bases and J by 4 bases, with 9 bases between. Germline V CDR1 and CDR2: WSHSY, SAAADI. The CDR3 bases are TGCGCCAGCAGCGACCGGAGCTATGGCTACACCTTC. It is translated as CASSDRSYGYTF.

The sample holds many counts of this clonotype. V usage is TRBV7-2 and J usage is TRBJ1-1; D is unclear. The germline V and J ends were trimmed by 2 bases and 5 bases, with 12 bases remaining between them. Germline V lookup: CDR1 SGHTA, CDR2 FQGNSA. The length of the CDR3 is 14 residues. CDR3 region: CASSLNEMTTEAFF. In DNA form, the CDR3 reads TGTGCCAGCAGCTTAAATGAAATGACGACTGAAGCTTTCTTT.